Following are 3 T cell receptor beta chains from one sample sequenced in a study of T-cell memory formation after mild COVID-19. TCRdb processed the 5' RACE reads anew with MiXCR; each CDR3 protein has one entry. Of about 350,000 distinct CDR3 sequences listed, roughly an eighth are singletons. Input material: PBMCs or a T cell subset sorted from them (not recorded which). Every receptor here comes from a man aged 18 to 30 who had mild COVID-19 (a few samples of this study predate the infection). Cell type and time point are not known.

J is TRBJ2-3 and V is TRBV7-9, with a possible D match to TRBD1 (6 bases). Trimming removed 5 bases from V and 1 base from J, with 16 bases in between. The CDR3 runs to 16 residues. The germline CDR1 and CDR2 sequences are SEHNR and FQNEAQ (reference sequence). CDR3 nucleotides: TGTGCCAGCAGCCGAAATACAGGGTTAGGCACAGATACGCAGTATTTT. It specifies CASSRNTGLGTDTQYF.

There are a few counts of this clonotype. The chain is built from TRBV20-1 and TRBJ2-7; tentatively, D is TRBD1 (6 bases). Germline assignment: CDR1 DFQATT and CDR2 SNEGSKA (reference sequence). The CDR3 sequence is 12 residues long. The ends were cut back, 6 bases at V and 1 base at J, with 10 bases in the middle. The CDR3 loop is CSAGDNSYEQYF. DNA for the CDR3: TGCAGTGCGGGGGACAATTCCTACGAGCAGTACTTC.

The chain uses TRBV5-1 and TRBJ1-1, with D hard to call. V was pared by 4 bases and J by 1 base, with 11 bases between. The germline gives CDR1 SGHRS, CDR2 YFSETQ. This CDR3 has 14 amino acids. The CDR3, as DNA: TGCGCCAGCAGCACGTCAGACGGGAACACTGAAGCTTTCTTT. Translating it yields CASSTSDGNTEAFF.